This TCR beta chain was captured in a study of T cell changes during pregnancy in multiple sclerosis (dated by TCRdb to the late 2010s). Broadly, across the study: Changes in the T cell repertoire over the course of pregnancy were examined in this study in women with multiple sclerosis.

Library construction relied on the immunoSEQ multiplex PCR assay. Not all clones reach the TCRdb copy of this immuneACCESS table, which keeps in-frame sequences only. Checked studies attribute under half of the gap to unresolved V genes and leave the rest unexplained. In all, the sample holds around 69,000 clones, and roughly 91% of those were seen once. The ten largest clonotypes hold approximately 2.3% of the sample. Remarks on this clone: The antigen this receptor binds is unknown. Per-base quality was not reported, and no clone a single base away is much larger than it.

The CDR3 holds 19 amino acids from the cysteine to the phenylalanine. Only the CDR3 DNA is retained, 57 bases long and in frame from the first base. The germline V end is reduced by 4 bases and the J end by 7 bases; junction bases left unmatched: 20. From a lookup of the germline V gene, CDR1 and CDR2 are MNHNS and SASEGT. The chain employs TRBV6-1 and TRBJ1-4, with 8 central nucleotides matching TRBD1. The sample here was peripheral blood, taken in the second trimester of pregnancy. The TCR was taken from a female donor in good health, enrolled as a control in a pregnancy study. The sequenced DNA is TGTGCCAGCAGTGGCAAAAACAGGGGGAGACCTTGGCTGAGTGAAAAACTGTTTTTT. Its protein is CASSGKNRGRPWLSEKLFF.